The table lists the clone carrying this TCR beta chain with a few counts. Its antigen is as yet unknown. TCRdb ran MiXCR on the reads and lists one entry per CDR3 protein. This sample has about 680,000 distinct CDR3 sequences, with approximately 24% found just once. These data are taken from a study of T cell repertoires in cytomegalovirus infection. The wider study: Matching HLA type and CMV infection were both indicated by public TCR beta signatures.

The germline V gene encodes CDR1 ENHRY and CDR2 SYGVKD. The CDR3 loop spans 14 amino acids. V lost 8 bases and J lost 0, with 12 bases in between. Points from the study as a whole: Dominant in the ex vivo response were TCR beta clonotypes restricted by HLA-C and specific for CMV. People with CMV and the relevant HLA were identified by cumulative public TCR beta family frequency.

Sequencing input: CD8+ T cells from PBMCs. This clonotype originated in a human donor in good health (CMV status not recorded). Some clones in this sample may be carry-over from other donors' samples. The rearrangement uses TRBV10-3 and TRBJ2-3, with a weak D call TRBD1 (6 bases). The CDR3 sequence is CAILSGVSTDTQYF. DNA for the CDR3: TGTGCCATCCTCTCAGGGGTGAGCACAGATACGCAGTATTTT.